The 20 T cell receptor beta chains below come from one sample, sequenced in a study of shared clonotypes between healthy human individuals. The method was immunoSEQ multiplex PCR; TCRdb's version includes in-frame clones alone and lacks a portion of them. The data contain millions of clones, approximately 95% of them singletons. In the naive CD8 group, cells lacked CD45RO and were positively selected for CCR7, so terminally differentiated effector memory CD45RA+ cells were left out. Sequencing was done on a sample of naive CD8+ T cells sorted from blood. Receptors were obtained from a man younger than 35 in good health.

DNA of the CDR3: TGTGCCAGCTCACCGGTCGGGAGTGGGGTCTACGAGCAGTACTTC. Encoded protein: CASSPVGSGVYEQYF. J is TRBJ2-7 and V is TRBV18; TRBD2 might be the D (6 bases). Germline loops: CDR1 KGHSH, CDR2 LQKENI. V was trimmed by 3 bases and J by 3 bases, leaving 15 bases between them. The CDR3 covers 15 residues.

With regard to this clone: This sample also contains other DNA sequences that code for the same CDR3. The chain recombines TRBV11-2 with TRBJ1-5; no clear D gene. Germline V lookup: CDR1 SGHAT, CDR2 FQNNGV. The CDR3 contains 15 residues. V shed 1 base and J shed 0 bases, with 7 bases lying between them. The CDR3 sequence: CASSLGGDSNQPQHF. The CDR3 nucleotides read TGTGCCAGCAGCTTAGGTGGGGATAGCAATCAGCCCCAGCATTTT.

The rearrangement uses TRBV5-4 and TRBJ2-1, with 7 bases identical to TRBD1. The CDR3 is made up of 13 amino acids. V shed 4 bases, J shed 8 bases, and the junction held 6 bases outside the gene matches. CDR1 SGHNT and CDR2 YYREEE come from the germline V gene (reference sequence). The CDR3 DNA sequence: TGTGCCAGCAGCGATGTGACAGGGCATGAGCAGTTCTTC. Amino acid sequence: CASSDVTGHEQFF.

V usage is TRBV7-7 and J usage is TRBJ1-2, with TRBD1 matching over 8 bases. The CDR3 has 12 amino acids. Germline CDR1 and CDR2: SSHAT and FNYEAQ (reference sequence). The CDR3 here is CGQGARDYGYTF. Here the CDR3 DNA reads TGTGGTCAGGGGGCGCGAGACTATGGCTACACCTTC.

The chain joins TRBV30 to TRBJ1-1; 9 nucleotides line up with TRBD1. The CDR3 runs 15 residues. In germline, CDR1 is GTSNPN, CDR2 SVGIG (reference sequence). The V segment lost 0 bases and the J segment 0 bases; nucleotides outside the gene matches: 2. The CDR3 is CAWSVTGGMNTEAFF. The CDR3 DNA follows: TGTGCCTGGAGTGTGACAGGGGGTATGAACACTGAAGCTTTCTTT.

The CDR3: CASSLGGTYSNQPQHF. The CDR3, as DNA: TGTGCCAGCAGTTTGGGAGGGACATATAGCAATCAGCCCCAGCATTTT. The chain employs TRBV28 and TRBJ1-5; weak D call: TRBD1 (6 bases). The CDR3 extends over 16 amino acids. V dropped 3 bases and J dropped 0 bases, with 12 bases sitting between them. Germline values: CDR1 MDHEN, CDR2 SYDVKM.

Notes on this clone: Other DNA sequences in this sample translate to the same CDR3. J is TRBJ2-7 and V is TRBV28; D is possibly TRBD2 (5 bases). CDR1 is MDHEN and CDR2 is SYDVKM in the germline V gene. This CDR3 comprises 13 residues. The ends were cut back, 3 bases at V and 2 bases at J, with 8 bases in the middle. The CDR3 region is CASSFQRAYEQYF. The DNA of the CDR3 is TGTGCCAGCAGTTTCCAGAGGGCCTACGAGCAGTACTTC. The full variable domain, in which reference TRBV28 and TRBJ2-7 provide the parts outside the CDR3, is DVKVTQSSRYLVKRTGEKVFLECVQDMDHENMFWYRQDPGLGLRLIYFSYDVKMKEKGDIPEGYSVSREKKERFSLILESASTNQTSMYLCASSFQRAYEQYFGPGTRLTVT.

V gene TRBV27 combines with J gene TRBJ1-2, with a possible D match to TRBD1 (6 bases). Per the germline V gene, CDR1 is MNHEY and CDR2 is SMNVEV (reference sequence). The V end lost 2 bases, the J end lost 8 bases, and 15 bases lay between the germline ends. The CDR3 extends over 14 amino acids. In DNA form, the CDR3 reads TGTGCCAGCAGTTTAAATTGGGGGGCGGGAGGCTACACCTTC. Translation: CASSLNWGAGGYTF.

The chain combines TRBV6-1 with TRBJ2-5; TRBD2 agrees at 12 bases. The J segment lost 4 bases and the V segment lost 2 bases, leaving 5 bases of the junction unmatched. This CDR3 has 16 amino acids. The germline gives CDR1 MNHNS, CDR2 SASEGT. The CDR3 loop is CASSETSGGWGETQYF. The DNA of the CDR3 is TGTGCCAGCAGTGAAACTAGCGGGGGGTGGGGAGAGACCCAGTACTTC.

V is TRBV6-5 and J is TRBJ1-5, with D unclear. The V and J ends lost 2 bases and 10 bases respectively, with 9 bases between them. Germline CDR1 MNHEY, CDR2 SVGAGI. The CDR3 has 12 residues. This CDR3 reads CASSYTGGPQHF. The DNA for the CDR3 is TGTGCCAGCAGTTACACTGGAGGCCCCCAGCATTTT.

The chain has TRBV12-5 and TRBJ2-5; no reliable D call. V shed 1 base and J shed 1 base, with 13 bases lying between them. Germline V gives CDR1 LGHNT, CDR2 FRNRAP. The CDR3 extends over 16 amino acids. The CDR3 region is CASGLAPGRIQETQYF. CDR3 nucleotide sequence: TGTGCTAGTGGTTTGGCCCCAGGACGGATCCAAGAGACCCAGTACTTC.

The chain links TRBV6-1 to TRBJ1-1; D possibly corresponds to TRBD1 (6 bases). The CDR3 totals 15 residues. The germline gives CDR1 MNHNS, CDR2 SASEGT. V dropped 2 bases and J dropped 4 bases, with 14 bases sitting between them. The CDR3 here is CASSELQGGGTEAFF. Here the CDR3 DNA reads TGTGCCAGCAGTGAACTACAGGGCGGGGGCACTGAAGCTTTCTTT.

The chain recombines TRBV6-6 with TRBJ2-7; possibly TRBD2 for D (6 bases). V lost 7 bases and J 5 bases, leaving 18 bases between the germline ends. The length of the CDR3 is 14 residues. Germline CDR1 and CDR2: MNHNY and SVGAGI (reference sequence). The CDR3 reads CASIPGGSRDEQYF. In DNA, the CDR3 is TGTGCCAGCATCCCCGGGGGTTCCCGCGACGAGCAGTACTTC.

As for this clone: The sample contains more than one DNA sequence encoding this CDR3. The gene calls are TRBV6-1 and TRBJ2-7, with D tentatively TRBD1 or TRBD2 (5 bases each). From germline, CDR1 is MNHNS and CDR2 SASEGT. Trimming stripped 2 bases from V and 2 bases from J, with 13 bases between. CDR3 length: 15 residues. The CDR3 DNA reads as TGTGCCAGCAGTGAATTGGGATTGGGGGCCTACGAGCAGTACTTC. Its protein product is CASSELGLGAYEQYF.

Concerning this clone: Other DNA sequences in the sample encode the same CDR3. V is TRBV30 and J is TRBJ2-5; 7 bases agree with TRBD2. V gave up 3 bases and J gave up 5 bases; unmatched junction bases: 0. Germline V gene data show CDR1 as GTSNPN and CDR2 as SVGIG (reference sequence). The CDR3 consists of 11 residues. CDR3 nucleotide sequence: TGTGCCTGGAGCGGGGGGGAGACCCAGTACTTC. Translated, it gives CAWSGGETQYF. The full variable domain, its missing parts supplied by reference TRBV30 and TRBJ2-5, is SQTIHQWPATLVQPVGSPLSLECTVEGTSNPNLYWYRQAAGRGLQLLFYSVGIGQISSEVPQNLSASRPQDRQFILSSKKLLLSDSGFYLCAWSGGETQYFGPGTRLLVL.

The J gene is TRBJ1-1, the V gene TRBV15; D gene ambiguous. There are 13 residues in the CDR3. Germline-derived CDR1 and CDR2 are LNHNV and YYDKDF (reference sequence). Between the trimmed V and J ends, which lost 0 bases and 3 bases, there was a span of 5 bases. CDR3 in amino acids: CATSRERDTEAFF. The DNA of the CDR3 is TGTGCCACCAGCAGAGAGCGGGACACTGAAGCTTTCTTT. The entire variable domain, with the rest obtained from reference TRBV15 and TRBJ1-1, is as follows: DAMVIQNPRYQVTQFGKPVTLSCSQTLNHNVMYWYQQKSSQAPKLLFHYYDKDFNNEADTPDNFQSRRPNTSFCFLDIRSPGLGDTAMYLCATSRERDTEAFFGQGTRLTVV.

The rearrangement joins TRBV4-1 to TRBJ2-3; D ambiguous. The V and J ends lost 5 bases and 2 bases respectively, with 17 bases between them. Germline V lookup: CDR1 MGHRA, CDR2 YSYEKL. The CDR3 totals 16 residues. For the CDR3, the DNA is TGCGCCAGCAGCTTCCCCCCCGGTCAGATCACAGATACGCAGTATTTT. This gives the protein CASSFPPGQITDTQYF.

This clone was counted a single time. V usage is TRBV9 and J usage is TRBJ1-1; D is perhaps TRBD1 (5 bases). This CDR3 is built from 14 residues. Between the trimmed V and J ends, which lost 3 bases and 1 base, there was a span of 10 bases. Germline V gives CDR1 SGDLS, CDR2 YYNGEE. The CDR3 reads CASSAMGGNTEAFF. The CDR3 DNA sequence: TGTGCCAGCAGCGCCATGGGGGGGAACACTGAAGCTTTCTTT.

The gene calls are TRBV6-5 and TRBJ2-2; the D is unclear. The CDR3 covers 14 residues. Germline CDR1 is MNHEY and CDR2 is SVGAGI. Trimming shortened V by 3 bases and J by 5 bases, and 10 bases separated the two germline ends. CDR3 region: CASSYAVVTGELFF. CDR3 sequence (DNA): TGTGCCAGCAGTTATGCCGTAGTGACCGGGGAGCTGTTTTTT.

As concerns this clone: Within the sample, other DNA sequences also encode this same CDR3. The V call is TRBV6-5, the J call TRBJ1-1; D remains unclear. The CDR3 totals 11 residues. CDR1 is MNHEY, CDR2 SVGAGI, per germline. The ends were cut back, 2 bases at V and 7 bases at J, with 5 bases in the middle. This CDR3 is CASSYGFEAFF. Here the CDR3 DNA reads TGTGCCAGCAGTTACGGGTTTGAAGCTTTCTTT.